This T cell receptor beta chain was captured in a study of neurological immune-mediated disorders. A 10-nucleotide random UMI tagged transcripts in template-switch 5'RACE cDNA synthesis. One entry per CDR3 protein results from TCRdb running MiXCR on the 5' RACE reads. The repertoire holds around 60,000 distinct CDR3 sequences, 3% to 4% seen once, with 7.1% in the top ten. Overall study findings and caveats: The multiple sclerosis repertoire cluster was not associated with any clinical or MRI feature, with the authors stating that larger cohorts are needed.

This clonotype has a count of ten or more. Its antigen is not identified. The CDR3 has 14 residues. The junction had 5 bases not matched to a gene; V was cut back by 2 bases and J by 8 bases. The V gene's germline CDR1 is SGHTA and CDR2 FQGNSA. J is TRBJ2-1 and V is TRBV7-2; 8 nucleotides align to TRBD2. This receptor was obtained from a woman in her sixties or seventies with multiple sclerosis. The sequenced sample was PBMCs. CDR3 bases: TGTGCCAGCAGCTTAATTGGACTAGCCTATGAGCAGTTCTTC. The encoded protein is CASSLIGLAYEQFF.